This TCR beta chain emerged from a study of T cell changes during pregnancy in multiple sclerosis. The V and J ends lost 4 bases and 1 base, in that order; junction bases with no gene match: 6. This CDR3 comprises 15 residues. Per germline, CDR1 SGHAT and CDR2 FQNNGV. The data were produced by immunoSEQ multiplex PCR, yet TCRdb's version contains in-frame clones alone and is incomplete. Here the sample spans about 24,000 clones, 86% being singletons. This TCR came from a female donor in good health, enrolled as a control in a pregnancy study. The sequencing here drew on CD8+ T cells from peripheral blood mononuclear cells, taken in the first trimester of pregnancy. The chain links TRBV11-2 to TRBJ1-1; 7 bases map to TRBD1. The CDR3 protein is CASSSRQGWNTEAFF. The CDR3 coding sequence is TGTGCCAGCAGCTCGCGACAGGGCTGGAACACTGAAGCTTTCTTT.